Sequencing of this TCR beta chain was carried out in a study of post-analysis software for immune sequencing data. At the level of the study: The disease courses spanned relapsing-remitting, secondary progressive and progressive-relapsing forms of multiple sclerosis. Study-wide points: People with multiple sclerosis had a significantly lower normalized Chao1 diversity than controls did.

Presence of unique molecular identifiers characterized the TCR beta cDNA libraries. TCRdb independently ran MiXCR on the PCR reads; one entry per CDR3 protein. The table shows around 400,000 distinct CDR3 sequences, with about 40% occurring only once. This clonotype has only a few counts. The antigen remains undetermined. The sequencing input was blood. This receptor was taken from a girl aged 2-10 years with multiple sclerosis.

CDR3 protein: CSATGFYEQYF. As DNA, the CDR3 is TGCAGTGCCACGGGGTTCTACGAGCAGTACTTC. The chain employs TRBV20-1 and TRBJ2-7, with D possibly matching TRBD2 (5 bases). V was cut by 6 bases and J by 3 bases, with 9 bases left in between. Germline V gene data show CDR1 as DFQATT and CDR2 as SNEGSKA (reference sequence). The CDR3 is 11 amino acids.